The clone carrying this TCR beta chain was picked up many times. These data originate in a study of T cells in Graves' hyperthyroidism and ophthalmopathy. Criteria for exclusion of patients were uncontrolled infection, other autoimmune disease, pregnancy or lactation. TCR beta CDR3 region amplification was performed from RNA transcripts. Initially, a first-round RT-PCR of the TCR CDR3 employed the HTBI primer set. TCRdb re-analysed the multiplex PCR reads in MiXCR, keeping a single row per CDR3 protein. The sample has about 210,000 distinct CDR3 sequences, approximately 17% seen once; the top ten hold around 52%. The germline V gene encodes CDR1 DFQATT and CDR2 SNEGSKA (reference sequence). The ends lost 0 bases at V and 8 bases at J; junction bases unmatched: 8. The CDR3 length is 15 residues.

Sequencing input: blood. The TCR was taken from a middle-aged man with Graves' hyperthyroidism. V gene TRBV20-1 combines with J gene TRBJ1-4, with 8 bases lining up with TRBD1. The CDR3 sequence is CSARDTDRVEEKLFF. CDR3 sequence (DNA): TGCAGTGCTAGAGATACGGACAGGGTAGAAGAAAAACTGTTTTTT.